The next 32 T cell receptor beta chains were all read from a single sample in a study of monozygotic twins with inflammatory bowel disease. No DNA is given; TCRdb re-called the 5' RACE reads and lists each CDR3 protein once. This table lists roughly 150,000 distinct CDR3 sequences. Sequencing was performed on blood. All receptors derive from a human donor with ulcerative colitis or Crohn's disease, or a healthy co-twin of an affected twin (not recorded which).

The rearrangement joins TRBV18 to TRBJ2-4. CDR3 length equals 15 residues. Germline-derived CDR1 and CDR2 are KGHSH and LQKENI. This CDR3 reads CASSPPTLAENIQYF.

The chain has TRBV10-2 and TRBJ1-2. CDR1 WSHSY and CDR2 SAAADI come from the germline V gene. The CDR3 consists of 13 residues. This chain's CDR3 is CASIAGGGNGYTF.

The CDR3 protein is CASSSGGRSEQYF. The chain employs TRBV6-5 and TRBJ2-7; TCRdb names TRBD1, which stays unverified in the absence of DNA. The CDR3 has 13 amino acids. Germline loops: CDR1 MNHEY, CDR2 SVGAGI.

V gene TRBV20-1 combines with J gene TRBJ2-2. The CDR3 covers 13 residues. CDR1 and CDR2 (germline): DFQATT, SNEGSKA (reference sequence). CDR3 sequence: CSAPRGTTGELFF.

This chain uses TRBV20-1 with TRBJ2-1; as DNA is missing, the TRBD1 call by TCRdb cannot be tested. The CDR3 contains 15 residues. Germline-derived CDR1 and CDR2 are DFQATT and SNEGSKA (reference sequence). CDR3 sequence: CSASVQGPGLNEQFF.

This chain's CDR3 is CSVRRSGLVETQYF. The gene calls are TRBV29-1 and TRBJ2-5; TCRdb names TRBD2, which stays unverified in the absence of DNA. The CDR3 is made up of 14 amino acids. The germline V gene encodes CDR1 SQVTM and CDR2 ANQGSEA.

The J gene is TRBJ1-1, the V gene TRBV2. The V gene's germline CDR1 is SNHLY and CDR2 FYNNEI. This CDR3 has 14 amino acids. The CDR3: CASSLSHANTEAFF.

The V and J genes are TRBV4-1 and TRBJ2-7. The CDR3 covers 19 residues. CDR1 and CDR2 from the germline V gene are MGHRA and YSYEKL. CDR3 sequence reads: CASSQDPDLPGGGSYEQYF.

V is TRBV12-3 or TRBV12-4 and J is TRBJ1-3; TCRdb gives TRBD1 as the D gene, but with no DNA this cannot be confirmed. The CDR3 contains 16 residues. The CDR3 protein is CASIPGQPSSGNTIYF.

This clonotype is labeled medium-sized based on frequency. The chain recombines TRBV7-9 with TRBJ2-5; TCRdb's D call, TRBD1, is unchecked because there is no DNA. CDR1 and CDR2 (germline): SEHNR, FQNEAQ (reference sequence). The CDR3 consists of 15 residues. The CDR3 sequence: CASSGKGRVEETQYF.

This chain joins TRBV30 and TRBJ1-6; TCRdb gives TRBD1 as the D gene, but with no DNA this cannot be confirmed. The CDR3 extends over 19 amino acids. The germline CDR1 and CDR2 sequences are GTSNPN and SVGIG (reference sequence). The CDR3 spells CAWRITGQFSSSRNSPLHF.

This chain links TRBV7-8 with TRBJ1-6; absent DNA, TCRdb's TRBD1 call cannot be checked. CDR1 and CDR2 (germline): SGHVS, FQNEAQ. The CDR3 length is 15 residues. The CDR3 reads CASSRAGAYNSPLHF. Combining the CDR3 with reference TRBV7-8 and TRBJ1-6 gives the whole variable domain GAGVSQSPRYKVAKRGQDVALRCDPISGHVSLFWYQQALGQGPEFLTYFQNEAQLDKSGLPSDRFFAERPEGSVSTLKIQRTQQEDSAVYLCASSRAGAYNSPLHFGNGTRLTVT.

The CDR3: CASSLTSGGTYEQYF. The rearrangement uses TRBV5-1 and TRBJ2-7; checking the TCRdb D call of TRBD2 is not possible without DNA. From germline, CDR1 is SGHRS and CDR2 YFSETQ. The CDR3 consists of 15 residues. The full variable domain, in which reference TRBV5-1 and TRBJ2-7 provide the parts outside the CDR3, is KAGVTQTPRYLIKTRGQQVTLSCSPISGHRSVSWYQQTPGQGLQFLFEYFSETQRNKGNFPGRFSGRQFSNSRSEMNVSTLELGDSALYLCASSLTSGGTYEQYFGPGTRLTVT.

V and J are TRBV20-1 and TRBJ2-5; TCRdb reports TRBD2, a call that lacks DNA to check it against. The CDR3 covers 15 residues. Germline-derived CDR1 and CDR2 are DFQATT and SNEGSKA (reference sequence). The CDR3 loop is CSARDPGLAGETQYF.

The V and J genes are TRBV11-2 and TRBJ1-1; TCRdb reports TRBD1, a call that lacks DNA to check it against. Germline-derived CDR1 and CDR2 are SGHAT and FQNNGV. This CDR3 region has 14 residues. This CDR3 is CASSVTGGGTEAFF.

This chain joins TRBV20-1 and TRBJ2-1; TCRdb designates TRBD2, a call that cannot be tested without DNA. Per germline, CDR1 DFQATT and CDR2 SNEGSKA (reference sequence). This CDR3 is 13 amino acids long. This chain's CDR3 is CSASSGVAREQFF.

The chain couples TRBV29-1 to TRBJ2-7; TCRdb outputs TRBD1, but without DNA this stays unchecked. The CDR3 consists of 13 residues. The germline gives CDR1 SQVTM, CDR2 ANQGSEA. CDR3 amino acids: CSVETGESYEQYF.

V and J are TRBV30 and TRBJ2-7; the TRBD2 assignment by TCRdb is unverifiable without DNA. Germline V gene data show CDR1 as GTSNPN and CDR2 as SVGIG (reference sequence). This CDR3 is 14 amino acids long. The CDR3 sequence is CAWSRDLNSYEQYF.

J is TRBJ1-5 and V is TRBV18; without DNA, the TCRdb call of TRBD1 cannot be checked. The CDR3 has 15 residues. Germline-derived CDR1 and CDR2 are KGHSH and LQKENI. The CDR3 region is CASSRTVNSNQPQHF. Combining the CDR3 with reference TRBV18 and TRBJ1-5 gives the whole variable domain NAGVMQNPRHLVRRRGQEARLRCSPMKGHSHVYWYRQLPEEGLKFMVYLQKENIIDESGMPKERFSAEFPKEGPSILRIQQVVRGDSAAYFCASSRTVNSNQPQHFGDGTRLSIL.

The gene calls are TRBV7-2 and TRBJ1-5. Germline V lookup: CDR1 SGHTA, CDR2 FQGNSA. The CDR3 is 14 residues long. The CDR3 reads CASSLEVKNQPQHF. The full variable domain, rest sourced from reference TRBV7-2 and TRBJ1-5, is GAGVSQSPSNKVTEKGKDVELRCDPISGHTALYWYRQSLGQGLEFLIYFQGNSAPDKSGLPSDRFSAERTGGSVSTLTIQRTQQEDSAVYLCASSLEVKNQPQHFGDGTRLSIL.

The J gene is TRBJ2-3, the V gene TRBV5-1; TCRdb gives TRBD1 as the D gene, but with no DNA this cannot be confirmed. The CDR3 totals 15 residues. CDR1 is SGHRS, CDR2 YFSETQ, per germline. The CDR3 protein is CASSLEGSSTDTQYF.

CDR3 amino acids: CATSRDRDSLLSSNQPQHF. The chain employs TRBV15 and TRBJ1-5; the D call from TCRdb, TRBD1, cannot be confirmed without DNA. This CDR3 contains 19 residues. Germline V gene sequence: CDR1 LNHNV, CDR2 YYDKDF (reference sequence).

J is TRBJ2-7 and V is TRBV5-6. This CDR3 is 13 amino acids long. Looked up from germline, CDR1 is SGHDT and CDR2 is YYEEEE. CDR3 amino acids: CASSLWDAYEQYF.

The genes are TRBV7-8 and TRBJ2-3; the D call from TCRdb, TRBD2, cannot be confirmed without DNA. Germline CDR1 and CDR2: SGHVS and FQNEAQ. The CDR3 is 17 amino acids. CDR3 residues: CASSLEGRGRYTDTQYF. Variable domain in full (rest from reference TRBV7-8 and TRBJ2-3): GAGVSQSPRYKVAKRGQDVALRCDPISGHVSLFWYQQALGQGPEFLTYFQNEAQLDKSGLPSDRFFAERPEGSVSTLKIQRTQQEDSAVYLCASSLEGRGRYTDTQYFGPGTRLTVL.

The chain combines TRBV19 with TRBJ1-1. The CDR3 is 12 residues long. CDR1 and CDR2 (germline): LNHDA, SQIVND (reference sequence). The CDR3 sequence: CASNQGSTEAFF.

The rearrangement uses TRBV18 and TRBJ2-1; lacking DNA, the TRBD2 call made by TCRdb goes unchecked. CDR1 is KGHSH, CDR2 LQKENI, per germline. CDR3 length: 16 amino acids. CDR3 sequence: CASSPPSGGTYNEQFF.

The genes are TRBV3-1 and TRBJ2-7; the D call of TRBD1 rests on TCRdb alone, since no DNA is present to check it. This CDR3 is built from 15 residues. The germline CDR1 and CDR2 sequences are LGHDT and YNNKEL (reference sequence). The CDR3 loop reads CASSQDPIGGREQYF.

The rearrangement links TRBV7-2 to TRBJ2-5; without DNA, the TCRdb call of TRBD2 cannot be checked. The CDR3 consists of 14 residues. Germline CDR1 reads SGHTA; CDR2 reads FQGNSA. CDR3 amino acids: CASSGAGIQETQYF. The entire variable domain, with the rest obtained from reference TRBV7-2 and TRBJ2-5, is as follows: GAGVSQSPSNKVTEKGKDVELRCDPISGHTALYWYRQSLGQGLEFLIYFQGNSAPDKSGLPSDRFSAERTGGSVSTLTIQRTQQEDSAVYLCASSGAGIQETQYFGPGTRLLVL.

The chain has TRBV24-1 and TRBJ2-1; TCRdb calls TRBD2, which cannot be checked without DNA. The CDR3 contains 16 residues. Germline CDR1 is KGHDR and CDR2 is SFDVKD. Here the CDR3 reads CATSDTRWRGYNEQFF.

The chain is built from TRBV12-3 or TRBV12-4 and TRBJ2-7. The CDR3 is 12 amino acids. The CDR3 spells CASSLIGSEQYF.

The genes are TRBV18 and TRBJ1-1; TCRdb proposes TRBD1, but this gene call is untestable without DNA. Germline-derived CDR1 and CDR2 are KGHSH and LQKENI. The CDR3 spans 15 residues. The CDR3 protein is CASSPTGDLNTEAFF.

The V and J genes are TRBV5-1 and TRBJ2-3; absent DNA, TCRdb's TRBD2 call cannot be checked. This CDR3 contains 18 residues. Looked up from germline, CDR1 is SGHRS and CDR2 is YFSETQ. This CDR3 reads CASSLTRLAGLSTDTQYF.